The clone carrying this T cell receptor beta chain was counted between two and nine times. These data belong to a study of control samples from healthy donors and cancer patients. The assay was immunoSEQ multiplex PCR, and TCRdb's table has in-frame clones only and misses some. The profile shows roughly 130,000 clones, 88% of them singletons. The germline gives CDR1 SNHLY, CDR2 FYNNEI. This CDR3 comprises 14 residues. V shed 5 bases and J shed 0 bases, with 8 bases lying between them. Source material: blood. The chain couples TRBV2 to TRBJ1-5; unclear D gene. The clonotype comes from a woman aged 25 to 39 in good health. CDR3 nucleotide sequence: TGTGCCAGCAGTTGGGCAGCTAGCAATCAGCCCCAGCATTTT. Translation: CASSWAASNQPQHF.